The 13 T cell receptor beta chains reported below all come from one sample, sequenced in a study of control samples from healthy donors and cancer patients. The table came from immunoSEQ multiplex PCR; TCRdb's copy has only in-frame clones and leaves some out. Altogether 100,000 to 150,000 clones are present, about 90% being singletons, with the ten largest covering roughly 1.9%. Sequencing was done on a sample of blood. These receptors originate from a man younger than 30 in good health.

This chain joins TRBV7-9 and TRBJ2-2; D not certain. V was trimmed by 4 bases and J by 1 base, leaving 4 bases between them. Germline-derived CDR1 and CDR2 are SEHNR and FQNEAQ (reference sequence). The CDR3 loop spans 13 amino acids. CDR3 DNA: TGTGCCAGCAGCTATAAGAACACCGGGGAGCTGTTTTTT. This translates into CASSYKNTGELFF.

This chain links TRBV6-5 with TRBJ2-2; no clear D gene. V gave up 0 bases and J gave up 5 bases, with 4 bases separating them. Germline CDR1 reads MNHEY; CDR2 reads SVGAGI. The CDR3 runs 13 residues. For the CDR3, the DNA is TGTGCCAGCAGTTACTCGATAACCGGGGAGCTGTTTTTT. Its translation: CASSYSITGELFF.

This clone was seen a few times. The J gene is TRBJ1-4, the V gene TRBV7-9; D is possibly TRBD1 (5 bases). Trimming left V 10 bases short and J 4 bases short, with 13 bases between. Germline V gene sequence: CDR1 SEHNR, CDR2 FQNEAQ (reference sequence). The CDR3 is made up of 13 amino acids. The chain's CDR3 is CATPGRYNEKLFF. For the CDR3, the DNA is TGTGCCACCCCGGGACGGTATAATGAAAAACTGTTTTTT.

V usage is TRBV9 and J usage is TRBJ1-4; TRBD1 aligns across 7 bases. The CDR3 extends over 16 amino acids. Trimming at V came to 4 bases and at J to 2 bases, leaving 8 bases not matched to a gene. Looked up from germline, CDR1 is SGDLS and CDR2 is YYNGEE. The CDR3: CASSPGGGYTNEKLFF. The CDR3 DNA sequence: TGTGCCAGCAGCCCAGGGGGGGGCTATACTAATGAAAAACTGTTTTTT.

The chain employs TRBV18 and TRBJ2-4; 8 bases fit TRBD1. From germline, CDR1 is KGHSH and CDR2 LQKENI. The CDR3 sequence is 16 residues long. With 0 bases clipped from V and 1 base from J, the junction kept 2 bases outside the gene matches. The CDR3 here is CASSPPDREAKNIQYF. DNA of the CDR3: TGTGCCAGCTCACCACCGGACAGGGAGGCCAAAAACATTCAGTACTTC. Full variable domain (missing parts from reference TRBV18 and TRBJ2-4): NAGVMQNPRHLVRRRGQEARLRCSPMKGHSHVYWYRQLPEEGLKFMVYLQKENIIDESGMPKERFSAEFPKEGPSILRIQQVVRGDSAAYFCASSPPDREAKNIQYFGAGTRLSVL.

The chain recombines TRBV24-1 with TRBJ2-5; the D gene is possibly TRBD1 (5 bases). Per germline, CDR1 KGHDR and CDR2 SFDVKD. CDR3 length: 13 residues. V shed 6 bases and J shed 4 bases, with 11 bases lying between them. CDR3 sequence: CATSRAGPETQYF. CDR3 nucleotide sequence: TGTGCCACCAGTAGGGCAGGGCCAGAGACCCAGTACTTC.

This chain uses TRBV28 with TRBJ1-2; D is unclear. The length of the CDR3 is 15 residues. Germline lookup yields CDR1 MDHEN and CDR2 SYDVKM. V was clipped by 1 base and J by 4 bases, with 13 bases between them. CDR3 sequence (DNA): TGTGCCAGCAGTTTATACCGGCGGACCTTCTATGGCTACACCTTC. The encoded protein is CASSLYRRTFYGYTF.

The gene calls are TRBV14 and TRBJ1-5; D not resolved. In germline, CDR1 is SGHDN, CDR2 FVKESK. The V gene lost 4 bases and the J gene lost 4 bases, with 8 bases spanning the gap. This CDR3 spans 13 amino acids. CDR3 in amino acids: CASSLGPNQPQHF. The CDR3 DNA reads TGTGCCAGCAGCCTTGGGCCTAATCAGCCCCAGCATTTT.

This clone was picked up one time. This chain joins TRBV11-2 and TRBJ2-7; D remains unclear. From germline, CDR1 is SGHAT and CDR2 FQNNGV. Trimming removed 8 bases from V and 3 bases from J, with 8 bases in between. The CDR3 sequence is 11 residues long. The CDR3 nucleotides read TGTGCCAGCTCCTCGGTCTACGAGCAGTACTTC. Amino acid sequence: CASSSVYEQYF. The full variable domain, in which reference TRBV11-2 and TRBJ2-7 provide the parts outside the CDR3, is EAGVAQSPRYKIIEKRQSVAFWCNPISGHATLYWYQQILGQGPKLLIQFQNNGVVDDSQLPKDRFSAERLKGVDSTLKIQPAKLEDSAVYLCASSSVYEQYFGPGTRLTVT.

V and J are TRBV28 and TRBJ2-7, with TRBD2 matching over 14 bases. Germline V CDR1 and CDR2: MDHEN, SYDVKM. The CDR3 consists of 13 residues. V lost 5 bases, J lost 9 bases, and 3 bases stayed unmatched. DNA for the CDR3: TGTGCCAGCAGTCCAGGACTAGCGGGGGGGCAGTACTTC. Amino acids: CASSPGLAGGQYF.

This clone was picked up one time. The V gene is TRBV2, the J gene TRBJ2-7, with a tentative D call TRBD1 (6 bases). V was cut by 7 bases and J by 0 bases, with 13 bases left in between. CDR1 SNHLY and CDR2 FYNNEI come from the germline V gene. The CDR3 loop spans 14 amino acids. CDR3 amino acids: CASMVDRSSYEQYF. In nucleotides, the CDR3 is TGTGCCAGCATGGTCGACAGGAGCTCCTACGAGCAGTACTTC.

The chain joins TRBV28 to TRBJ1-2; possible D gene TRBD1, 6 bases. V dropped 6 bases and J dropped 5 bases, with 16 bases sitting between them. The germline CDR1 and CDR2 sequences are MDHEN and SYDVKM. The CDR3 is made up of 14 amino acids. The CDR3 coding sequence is TGTGCCAGCAGCCTGCCTCGGGGGCCTTATGGCTACACCTTC. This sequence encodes CASSLPRGPYGYTF.

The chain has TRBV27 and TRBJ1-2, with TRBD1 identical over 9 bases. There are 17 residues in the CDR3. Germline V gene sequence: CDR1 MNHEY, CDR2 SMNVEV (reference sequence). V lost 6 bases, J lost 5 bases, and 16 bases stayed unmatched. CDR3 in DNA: TGTGCCAGCAGGGCGGGACAGGGCCATGGTTGGGGTTATGGCTACACCTTC. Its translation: CASRAGQGHGWGYGYTF.